This T cell receptor beta chain was sequenced during a study of PD-1 blockade in classical Hodgkin lymphoma. The CDR3 totals 15 residues. The V segment lost 4 bases and the J segment 14 bases; nucleotides outside the gene matches: 10. CDR1 SGHNT and CDR2 YYREEE come from the germline V gene (reference sequence). Produced via immunoSEQ multiplex PCR; TCRdb's table is partial and in-frame only. This table holds about 150,000 clones, 78% found once. In every patient, relapse followed autologous stem cell transplantation, while exposure to brentuximab vedotin differed. Broader study findings: By C4D1 there was a significant rise in CD4+ TCR diversity but not in CD8+ TCR diversity. Diversity similar to that of newly diagnosed patients was seen at baseline in complete responders.

This clone was seen more than once but under ten times. Antigen specificity is unknown. This sample comprised peripheral blood mononuclear cells (PBMCs), obtained before the second cycle of nivolumab. The V gene is TRBV5-4, the J gene TRBJ2-1, with 15 nucleotides matching TRBD2. This TCR was recovered from a human donor with classical Hodgkin lymphoma. The chain's CDR3 is CASSGGTSGRWRKFF. The DNA for the CDR3 is TGTGCCAGCAGCGGAGGGACTAGCGGGAGGTGGAGGAAGTTCTTC.